This TCR beta chain was retrieved from a study of glioma-infiltrating T cells. This clonotype was recorded many times. Its antigen is not identified. Germline assignment: CDR1 SQVTM and CDR2 ANQGSEA. V dropped 4 bases and J dropped 5; count of bases not matched to a gene: 9. CDR3 length: 15 amino acids. General observations from the study: Tissue-blood divergence was below expectation in non-neoplastic patients, above in gliomas. Only very few CDR3 sequences appeared in both tissue and blood.

Amplification of TCR alpha and beta CDR3 regions from RNA used iRepertoire nested multiplex PCR. Input was roughly 85-400 ng of tissue mRNA or PBMC total RNA. MiXCR, run by TCRdb on the multiplex PCR reads, gives a single entry per CDR3 protein. The sample yields approximately 100,000 distinct CDR3 sequences, around a quarter seen once. This receptor was obtained from a human donor with low-grade glioma or glioblastoma, undergoing nonglioma brain surgery, or in good health (not recorded which). The sample comprised glioma tissue, nonneoplastic brain tissue, or PBMCs (not recorded which). The V gene is TRBV29-1, the J gene TRBJ2-2, with TRBD1 identical over 8 bases. The DNA for the CDR3 is TGCAGCGTTGTCCCCAGGGGGCTTTGGACCGGGGAGCTGTTTTTT. Translation gives CSVVPRGLWTGELFF.